This entry features one T cell receptor beta chain sequence. What it recognizes is unknown. One entry per CDR3 protein, called by TCRdb with MiXCR from the reads. Of around 130,000 distinct CDR3 sequences listed, 8% to 9% are singletons. The data were taken from a study of T cell repertoires in cytomegalovirus infection. At the level of the study: Indicated by public TCR beta signatures were CMV infection and matching HLA type.

Findings and caveats of the study: Dominating the ex vivo response were TCR beta clonotypes that were CMV-specific and HLA-C-restricted. Frequencies of public TCR beta families were cumulated, and this identified carriers of CMV plus the relevant HLA.

The CDR3 loop spans 13 amino acids. CDR1 is SEHNR, CDR2 FQNEAQ, per germline (reference sequence). The germline V and J ends were trimmed by 5 bases and 8 bases, with 15 bases remaining between them. The TCR originated in a human donor in good health (CMV status not recorded). Some clones in this sample may be carry-over from other donors' samples. The chain uses TRBV7-9 and TRBJ1-2; D might be TRBD1 (5 bases). The sample consisted of PBMCs. This CDR3 is CASSPGTNGGYTF. CDR3 nucleotide sequence: TGTGCCAGCAGCCCCGGGACGAACGGAGGCTACACCTTC.